One and the same sample provided the 22 T cell receptor beta chains below, sequenced in a study of Ad26.COV2.S vaccination and SARS-CoV-2 variants. Some clones are missing from TCRdb's copy, which holds only in-frame ones; the method was immunoSEQ multiplex PCR. There are 430,000 or so clones in the sample; about nine tenths occur only once, and more than 10% lies in the top ten. Indicated treatment: around 19 received Ad26.COV2.S at low or high dose, single or two shots; several received placebo; per-sample allocation not given. Vaccine and placebo recipients were sampled on day 63 after the first injection. The sequencing here drew on peripheral blood, taken in a trial of Ad26.COV2.S vaccine versus placebo. The receptors were gathered from a person aged 18-65 years who received the Ad26.COV2.S COVID-19 vaccine or a placebo.

The chain combines TRBV25-1 with TRBJ2-7; D not resolved. Germline V gives CDR1 MGHDK, CDR2 SYGVNS. This CDR3 contains 11 residues. The ends were cut back, 3 bases at V and 3 bases at J, with 3 bases in the middle. The CDR3 DNA is TGTGCCAGCAGTGATTACTACGAGCAGTACTTC. Amino acids: CASSDYYEQYF.

V usage is TRBV5-1 and J usage is TRBJ2-1, with 8 bases fitting TRBD1. Germline assignment: CDR1 SGHRS and CDR2 YFSETQ. This CDR3 region has 15 residues. V lost 0 bases, J lost 4 bases, and 3 bases stayed unmatched. CDR3 DNA: TGCGCCAGCAGCTTGGGGACAGGGATATACAATGAGCAGTTCTTC. Translating gives CASSLGTGIYNEQFF.

This clone was recorded once. The chain recombines TRBV19 with TRBJ1-1; no definite D call. The CDR3 has 14 amino acids. Germline CDR1 is LNHDA and CDR2 is SQIVND (reference sequence). With 4 bases removed from V and 4 bases from J, the gap between germline ends came to 13 bases. CDR3 loop: CASSSVMAFTEAFF. Written as DNA, the CDR3 is TGTGCCAGTAGTAGTGTTATGGCTTTCACTGAAGCTTTCTTT.

The chain employs TRBV7-9 and TRBJ1-5; D is unclear. V gave up 1 base and J gave up 5 bases, with 3 bases separating them. This CDR3 is built from 12 residues. Germline CDR1 and CDR2: SEHNR and FQNEAQ (reference sequence). CDR3 in amino acids: CASSLEYQPQHF. CDR3 nucleotides: TGTGCCAGCAGCTTAGAATATCAGCCCCAGCATTTT.

The V and J genes are TRBV18 and TRBJ1-4, with TRBD1 as a possible D gene (6 bases). Germline V CDR1 and CDR2: KGHSH, LQKENI. V shed 1 base and J shed 7 bases, with 13 bases lying between them. CDR3 length: 15 residues. CDR3 in amino acids: CASSPQAQGGEKLFF. In DNA form, the CDR3 reads TGTGCCAGCTCACCACAGGCACAGGGTGGTGAAAAACTGTTTTTT. The full variable domain, rest sourced from reference TRBV18 and TRBJ1-4, is NAGVMQNPRHLVRRRGQEARLRCSPMKGHSHVYWYRQLPEEGLKFMVYLQKENIIDESGMPKERFSAEFPKEGPSILRIQQVVRGDSAAYFCASSPQAQGGEKLFFGSGTQLSVL.

The rearrangement links TRBV27 to TRBJ2-5; 7 positions match TRBD2. Germline trimming cut 9 bases from V and 2 bases from J; bases unmatched to any gene: 6. This CDR3 is 13 amino acids long. Germline-derived CDR1 and CDR2 are MNHEY and SMNVEV (reference sequence). For the CDR3, the DNA is TGTGCCAGTCGATTTAGCGGGCAAGAGACCCAGTACTTC. Amino acid sequence: CASRFSGQETQYF.

This sequence joins TRBV3-1 (or the pseudogene TRBV3-2) and TRBJ1-2, with a possible D match to TRBD1 (6 bases). This CDR3 spans 14 amino acids. Looked up from germline, CDR1 is LGHDT and CDR2 is YNNKEL (reference sequence). Trimming took off 3 bases at V and 2 bases at J, with 10 bases between the two ends. CDR3 loop: CASSQTQGNYGYTF. Written as DNA, the CDR3 is TGTGCCAGCAGCCAGACACAGGGAAACTATGGCTACACCTTC.

The chain combines TRBV3-1 (or the pseudogene TRBV3-2) with TRBJ2-1, with D perhaps TRBD1 or TRBD2 (5 bases each). V dropped 4 bases and J dropped 5 bases, with 18 bases sitting between them. Looked up from germline, CDR1 is LGHDT and CDR2 is YNNKEL (reference sequence). CDR3 length: 16 residues. CDR3 in amino acids: CASSLDSKLGHNEQFF. For the CDR3, the DNA is TGTGCCAGCAGCCTGGATTCCAAGTTGGGACACAATGAGCAGTTCTTC.

The chain has TRBV10-3 and TRBJ2-5; D gene uncertain. Germline CDR1 reads ENHRY; CDR2 reads SYGVKD. The V end lost 4 bases, the J end lost 7 bases, and 10 bases lay between the germline ends. The CDR3 length is 12 residues. The CDR3 reads CAISGDRGTQYF. The CDR3 nucleotides read TGTGCCATCAGTGGGGATCGCGGGACCCAGTACTTC.

The rearrangement uses TRBV27 and TRBJ2-6, with 12 bases aligning to TRBD1. CDR3 length: 19 amino acids. Trimming removed 0 bases from V and 0 bases from J; junction bases left unmatched: 3. From germline, CDR1 is MNHEY and CDR2 SMNVEV (reference sequence). The CDR3: CASSLSGQGASSGANVLTF. Here the CDR3 DNA reads TGTGCCAGCAGTTTATCGGGACAGGGGGCCAGCTCTGGGGCCAACGTCCTGACTTTC. Drawing the rest from reference TRBV27 and TRBJ2-6, the complete variable domain is EAQVTQNPRYLITVTGKKLTVTCSQNMNHEYMSWYRQDPGLGLRQIYYSMNVEVTDKGDVPEGYKVSRKEKRNFPLILESPSPNQTSLYFCASSLSGQGASSGANVLTFGAGSRLTVL.

The J gene is TRBJ1-5, the V gene TRBV7-9, with a weak D call TRBD1 (6 bases). Trimming cost V 6 bases and J 2 bases, with 17 bases left between them. Germline V gene data show CDR1 as SEHNR and CDR2 as FQNEAQ (reference sequence). The CDR3 is 16 amino acids. CDR3 nucleotide sequence: TGTGCCAGCAGTTGGGGGCCCCTAGGAGGCAATCAGCCCCAGCATTTT. Translating it yields CASSWGPLGGNQPQHF. Based on the CDR3 plus reference TRBV7-9 and TRBJ1-5, the full variable domain is DTGVSQNPRHKITKRGQNVTFRCDPISEHNRLYWYRQTLGQGPEFLTYFQNEAQLEKSRLLSDRFSAERPKGSFSTLEIQRTEQGDSAMYLCASSWGPLGGNQPQHFGDGTRLSIL.

The J gene is TRBJ2-1, the V gene TRBV28, with 7 bases matching TRBD2. Germline CDR1 MDHEN, CDR2 SYDVKM. The CDR3 covers 15 residues. The trim removed 6 bases at V and 0 bases at J, leaving 5 bases unmatched. This CDR3 reads CASRLRDYSYNEQFF. Written as DNA, the CDR3 is TGTGCCAGCAGACTACGGGACTACTCCTACAATGAGCAGTTCTTC.

The chain uses TRBV28 and TRBJ1-1, with TRBD1 matching over 7 bases. J gave up 0 bases and V 4 bases, and 5 bases lay outside the gene matches. This CDR3 is 15 amino acids long. Germline CDR1 reads MDHEN; CDR2 reads SYDVKM. DNA for the CDR3: TGTGCCAGCAGTTCAGACAGGGTCATGAACACTGAAGCTTTCTTT. As protein: CASSSDRVMNTEAFF.

This chain uses TRBV5-4 with TRBJ1-2, with D possibly being TRBD1 (6 bases). Trimming shortened V by 0 bases and J by 6 bases, and 15 bases separated the two germline ends. This CDR3 has 15 residues. Germline V gene lookup returns CDR1 SGHNT and CDR2 YYREEE (reference sequence). The CDR3 spells CASSLGQALTNGYTF. The CDR3 DNA sequence: TGTGCCAGCAGCTTGGGACAGGCTTTAACAAATGGCTACACCTTC.

In its sample, this clone was seen a few times. This sequence joins TRBV13 and TRBJ2-7, with 7 bases that match TRBD2. The CDR3 consists of 15 residues. Germline lookup yields CDR1 PRHDT and CDR2 FYEKMQ (reference sequence). The J segment lost 5 bases and the V segment lost 1 base, leaving 8 bases of the junction unmatched. The CDR3 DNA reads TGTGCCAGCAGCTTAGTGGTGACTAGCTCGAACGAGCAGTACTTC. Translation gives CASSLVVTSSNEQYF.

This chain uses TRBV11-3 with TRBJ1-1; perhaps TRBD1 as D (5 bases). Germline V lookup: CDR1 SGHNT, CDR2 YENEEA. The CDR3 sequence is 14 residues long. Between the trimmed V and J ends, which lost 5 bases and 1 base, there was a span of 11 bases. The CDR3, as DNA: TGTGCCAGCAGCCGAACGGGGGGGAACACTGAAGCTTTCTTT. Translated: CASSRTGGNTEAFF.

The J gene is TRBJ1-4, the V gene TRBV9; possibly TRBD1 for D (6 bases). V was pared by 0 bases and J by 0 bases, with 12 bases between. Per germline, CDR1 SGDLS and CDR2 YYNGEE. The CDR3 loop spans 17 amino acids. In nucleotides, the CDR3 is TGTGCCAGCAGCGTAGGTGGGGGGGCGGCAACTAATGAAAAACTGTTTTTT. The encoded protein is CASSVGGGAATNEKLFF.

This chain uses TRBV24-1 with TRBJ2-7; TRBD1 aligns across 9 bases. Trimming took 6 bases from V and 3 from J; bases not matched to a gene: 8. CDR1 is KGHDR and CDR2 is SFDVKD in the germline V gene. This CDR3 region has 15 residues. In DNA, the CDR3 is TGTGCCACCAGTCCAGCGGGACAGGGTAACTACGAGCAGTACTTC. The encoded protein is CATSPAGQGNYEQYF.

Remarks on this clone: The same CDR3 arises from other DNA sequences in this sample as well. The chain carries TRBV2 and TRBJ1-1; D is uncertain. The CDR3 has 14 amino acids. Trimming shortened V by 4 bases and J by 0 bases, and 9 bases separated the two germline ends. Germline V gene data show CDR1 as SNHLY and CDR2 as FYNNEI. CDR3 DNA: TGTGCCAGCAGTGCTGGACGCATGAACACTGAAGCTTTCTTT. It specifies CASSAGRMNTEAFF.

The gene calls are TRBV3-1 (or the pseudogene TRBV3-2) and TRBJ1-1; D may be TRBD1 (5 bases). V lost 4 bases, J lost 0 bases, and 12 bases lay in between. The CDR3 loop spans 15 amino acids. Germline assignment: CDR1 LGHDT and CDR2 YNNKEL (reference sequence). The CDR3 protein is CASSPHSGVNTEAFF. CDR3 DNA: TGTGCCAGCAGCCCACATTCGGGGGTGAACACTGAAGCTTTCTTT.

The CDR3 spells CARMGGYGYTF. Here the CDR3 DNA reads TGTGCAAGGATGGGGGGCTATGGCTACACCTTC. This chain connects TRBV19 to TRBJ1-2; maybe TRBD1 (5 bases). This CDR3 has 11 amino acids. Germline V lookup: CDR1 LNHDA, CDR2 SQIVND (reference sequence).

This clone was seen only once. This CDR3 reads CASSPWRVSYEQYF. The CDR3 DNA is TGTGCCAGCAGCCCCTGGCGGGTTTCCTACGAGCAGTACTTC. This chain links TRBV11-2 with TRBJ2-7; D is perhaps TRBD2 (5 bases). The length of the CDR3 is 14 residues. V lost 5 bases, J lost 1 base, and 12 bases lay in between. Per germline, CDR1 SGHAT and CDR2 FQNNGV.